This paragraph reports one T cell receptor (beta chain). The antigen is not known. The CDR3 extends over 12 amino acids. Germline loops: CDR1 SGHRS, CDR2 YFSETQ. Preparation of TRB cDNA libraries relied on 5' RACE carrying UMI labels. Reanalyzing the 5' RACE reads, TCRdb keeps one entry per CDR3 protein, without DNA. The sample data list about 120,000 distinct CDR3 sequences. Sorts performed in triplicate captured some 270,000 cells each from every CD8+ T cell subset. The sample comes from a study of CXCR3-negative and CXCR3-positive naive CD8 T cells. Study outcomes and limitations: Diversity was high in both naive subsets and much lower in memory cells. Freshly isolated PBMCs were used in most assays, given partial CXCR3 loss after freezing. Higher TRB CDR3 hydrophobicity marked CXCR3-positive naive cells relative to CXCR3-negative naive cells.

This chain connects TRBV5-1 to TRBJ1-1. This clonotype originated in a human donor in good health. Some clones in this sample may be carry-over from other donors' samples. Sample: naive CXCR3+ CD8+ T cells from blood. Documented subset: CD45RO-CCR7+CD27+CD95- naive CD8+ T cells expressing CXCR3 (TNR3+). CDR3 loop: CASSSVGERAFF.